This TCR beta chain came from a study of T-cell reconstitution after alpha-beta-depleted transplantation in children. General study findings and limits: The main origin of T-cell counts and diversity one year after transplant was newly produced T cells. By about two months after transplant, alpha-beta T cells reportedly arose from several hundred graft clones that had expanded. Some patients' high day-60 TCRbeta diversity was attributed to recipient cells surviving conditioning.

The CDR3 consists of 13 residues. Germline CDR1 and CDR2: SGHRS and YFSETQ. Trimming took 0 bases from V and 5 from J, leaving 9 bases between them. There are a few counts of this clonotype. Its antigen is as yet unknown. The authors prepared the TCRbeta library with unique molecular identifiers. TCRdb independently ran MiXCR on the PCR reads; one entry per CDR3 protein. The data show about 1,000,000 distinct CDR3 sequences, about 30% seen once. This chain uses TRBV5-1 with TRBJ2-7; TRBD1 might be the D (5 bases). The specimen was PBMCs, mostly from graft donor cells, collected 360 days after TCRalphabeta/CD19-depleted stem cell transplant. This TCR was recovered from a boy under two years old who had a stem cell transplant for SCID, so the T cells may come from the graft donor. For the CDR3, the DNA is TGCGCCAGCAGCTTGGGACAGCGCAACGAGCAGTACTTC. This encodes CASSLGQRNEQYF.